Listed below are T cell receptor beta chains from one sample, sequenced in a study of shared clonotypes between healthy human individuals. Profiling relied on immunoSEQ multiplex PCR, and the TCRdb table lists in-frame clones only, not all of them. The sample lists about 1.1 million clones, 77% occurring once. Material for sequencing was memory CD4+ T cells from PBMCs. These TCRs come from a man aged 18 to 30 in good health. Some clones in this sample may be carry-over from other donors' samples. Both conserved end residues are part of each CDR3. The D gene is left open where the match is weak. Where a row states a size, it is once, few, many or the class of an expanded clone; other rows omit it.

NA	15	TRBV13	TRBD1	TRBJ2-7	CASSSPGTGVYEQYF	TGTGCCAGCAGCTCACCCGGGACAGGGGTCTACGAGCAGTACTTC
NA	15	TRBV7-9	TRBD1	TRBJ2-6	CASSSRGLGANVLTF	TGTGCCAGCAGCTCAAGGGGGCTTGGGGCCAACGTCCTGACTTTC
NA	18	TRBV7-2	NA	TRBJ1-2	CASSLVGLTPGALHGYTF	TGTGCCAGCAGCTTGGTGGGCCTCACCCCCGGGGCGCTCCATGGCTACACCTTC
NA	15	TRBV11-3	TRBD2	TRBJ2-1	CASSLEGGRGDEQFF	TGTGCCAGCAGCTTAGAAGGCGGGAGAGGGGATGAGCAGTTCTTC
many	12	TRBV2	NA	TRBJ2-7	CASSFESYEQYF	TGTGCCAGCAGTTTCGAATCGTACGAGCAGTACTTC
NA	13	TRBV2	NA	TRBJ1-1	CASLGAALTEAFF	TGTGCCAGCTTGGGGGCAGCCCTGACTGAAGCTTTCTTT
NA	17	TRBV27	TRBD1	TRBJ2-3	CASSLWGTAPSTDTQYF	TGTGCCAGCAGTTTATGGGGGACAGCCCCTAGCACAGATACGCAGTATTTT
NA	14	TRBV30	NA	TRBJ2-5	CAWSVQGGAETQYF	TGTGCCTGGAGTGTACAAGGCGGGGCAGAGACCCAGTACTTC
once	15	TRBV11-2	NA	TRBJ2-7	CASSSLGMAHSEQYF	TGTGCCAGCAGCTCCCTCGGAATGGCTCACAGCGAGCAGTACTTC
NA	13	TRBV14	NA	TRBJ2-3	CASSQDEGDTQYF	TGTGCCAGCAGCCAAGATGAGGGTGATACGCAGTATTTT
few	15	TRBV6-1	NA	TRBJ1-5	CASSGGGPGDQPQHF	TGTGCCAGCAGTGGAGGCGGGCCGGGGGATCAGCCCCAGCATTTT
once	14	TRBV29-1	NA	TRBJ1-1	CSVEVIGRSTEAFF	TGCAGCGTTGAAGTGATAGGGCGCAGCACTGAAGCTTTCTTT
NA	16	TRBV6-6	TRBD2	TRBJ2-3	CASSLRSGGSTDTQYF	TGTGCCAGCAGTCTCAGAAGCGGGGGTAGCACAGATACGCAGTATTTT
many	15	TRBV6-1	NA	TRBJ2-5	CASNLDRRERETQYF	TGTGCCAGCAACTTGGACAGGCGGGAGAGAGAGACCCAGTACTTC
NA	15	TRBV19	TRBD1	TRBJ1-1	CASSIGGQGLTEAFF	TGTGCCAGTAGTATAGGGGGACAGGGACTCACTGAAGCTTTCTTT
NA	13	TRBV15	NA	TRBJ1-4	CATSTTEGGKLFF	TGTGCCACCAGCACAACTGAAGGGGGAAAACTGTTTTTT
NA	13	TRBV4-2	NA	TRBJ2-7	CASSPRHSYEQYF	TGTGCCAGCAGCCCCCGGCACTCCTACGAGCAGTACTTC
NA	14	TRBV6-5	TRBD1	TRBJ2-7	CASSYGQGAREQYF	TGTGCCAGCAGTTACGGGCAGGGGGCGAGGGAGCAGTACTTC
NA	15	TRBV5-1	NA	TRBJ1-2	CASTVDSTDPYGYTF	TGCGCCAGCACCGTTGATTCTACAGACCCCTATGGCTACACCTTC
once	15	TRBV2	NA	TRBJ1-5	CASSVTDNRVGPQHF	TGTGCCAGCAGTGTGACCGATAACCGGGTAGGGCCCCAGCATTTT
NA	14	TRBV28	TRBD1	TRBJ1-4	CASRPTGWKSELFF	TGTGCCAGCAGGCCGACAGGGTGGAAGTCGGAACTGTTTTTT
NA	12	TRBV28	NA	TRBJ1-1	CASSLRTAEAFF	TGTGCCAGCAGCCTCCGGACAGCTGAAGCTTTCTTT
NA	13	TRBV9	NA	TRBJ2-1	CASSETTDGEQFF	TGTGCCAGCAGCGAGACCACGGACGGGGAGCAGTTCTTC
NA	16	TRBV11-2	TRBD1	TRBJ2-1	CASSQYAGTGYNEQFF	TGTGCCAGCAGCCAATATGCCGGGACAGGGTACAATGAGCAGTTCTTC
NA	14	TRBV5-1	NA	TRBJ2-3	CASSSGSGTDTQYF	TGCGCCAGCAGCTCCGGGAGCGGCACAGATACGCAGTATTTT
NA	14	TRBV21-1	NA	TRBJ1-2	CASSRETGYYGYTF	TGTGCCAGCAGCCGAGAGACAGGGTACTATGGCTACACCTTC
NA	15	TRBV25-1	TRBD2	TRBJ2-3	CASSLSGRAEDTQYF	TGTGCCAGCAGTCTAAGCGGGAGGGCCGAAGATACGCAGTATTTT
NA	19	TRBV5-1	TRBD2	TRBJ2-3	CASSLEGSAGLARTDTQYF	TGCGCCAGCAGCTTGGAGGGGTCGGCGGGACTAGCGAGGACAGATACGCAGTATTTT
NA	13	TRBV10-3	NA	TRBJ2-1	CASRMMELGEQFF	TGTGCCAGCCGCATGATGGAGCTGGGTGAGCAGTTCTTC
NA	15	TRBV27	NA	TRBJ2-1	CASSWDGGVYNEQFF	TGTGCCAGCAGTTGGGACGGCGGGGTATACAATGAGCAGTTCTTC
NA	15	TRBV11-1	NA	TRBJ1-1	CASSLRGGLNTEAFF	TGTGCCAGCAGCTTGCGGGGGGGGTTGAACACTGAAGCTTTCTTT
NA	14	TRBV2	NA	TRBJ2-3	CASKGSGWTDTQYF	TGTGCCAGCAAAGGTTCGGGTTGGACAGATACGCAGTATTTT
NA	14	TRBV7-3	NA	TRBJ1-1	CASSSVGSSTEAFF	TGTGCCAGCAGCTCAGTTGGTTCGAGCACTGAAGCTTTCTTT
few	16	TRBV5-1	NA	TRBJ1-2	CASSLGRWGSDYGYTF	TGCGCCAGCAGCTTGGGCCGTTGGGGTAGTGACTATGGCTACACCTTC
NA	14	TRBV30	TRBD2	TRBJ2-1	CAWSSGSAYNEQFF	TGTGCCTGGAGTAGCGGGAGTGCCTACAATGAGCAGTTCTTC
NA	18	TRBV6-7	TRBD2	TRBJ2-7	CASSYLGPLAGRPYEQYF	TGTGCCAGCAGTTACCTAGGGCCTCTAGCGGGCAGACCCTACGAGCAGTACTTC
NA	13	TRBV14	NA	TRBJ1-2	CASSQQTQYGYTF	TGTGCCAGCAGCCAACAGACACAGTATGGCTACACCTTC
NA	15	TRBV13	TRBD1	TRBJ1-4	CASSLRSPGGEKLFF	TGTGCCAGCAGCTTACGGTCCCCAGGGGGGGAAAAACTGTTTTTT
once	14	TRBV5-4	NA	TRBJ2-3	CASSLGLGIDTQYF	TGTGCCAGCAGCTTGGGATTGGGGATAGATACGCAGTATTTT
NA	14	TRBV7-6	TRBD1	TRBJ2-7	CASSQTGTVYEQYF	TGTGCCAGCAGCCAGACAGGGACCGTTTACGAGCAGTACTTC
NA	15	TRBV7-6	TRBD1	TRBJ2-5	CASSHSGTGLETQYF	TGTGCCAGCAGCCACTCCGGGACAGGGTTGGAGACCCAGTACTTC
NA	11	TRBV6-1	NA	TRBJ2-1	CASRGTREQFF	TGTGCCAGCAGGGGGACACGCGAGCAGTTCTTC
NA	13	TRBV5-4	TRBD1	TRBJ2-5	CASSGDRGETQYF	TGTGCCAGCAGCGGGGACAGGGGCGAGACCCAGTACTTC
NA	15	TRBV28	NA	TRBJ2-5	CASRPPAWKQETQYF	TGTGCCAGCAGGCCCCCGGCGTGGAAACAAGAGACCCAGTACTTC